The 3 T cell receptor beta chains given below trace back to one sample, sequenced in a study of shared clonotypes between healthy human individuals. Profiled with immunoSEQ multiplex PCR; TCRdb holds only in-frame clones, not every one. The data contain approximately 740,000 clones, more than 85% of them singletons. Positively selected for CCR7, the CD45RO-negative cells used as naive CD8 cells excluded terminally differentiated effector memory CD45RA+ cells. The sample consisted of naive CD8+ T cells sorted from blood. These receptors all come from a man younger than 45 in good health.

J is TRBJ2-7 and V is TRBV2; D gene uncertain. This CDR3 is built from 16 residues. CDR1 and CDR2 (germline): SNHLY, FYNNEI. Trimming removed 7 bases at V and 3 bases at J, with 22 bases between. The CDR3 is CASKPLQTGVNYEQYF. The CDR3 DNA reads TGTGCCAGCAAACCCTTGCAGACGGGCGTTAACTACGAGCAGTACTTC.

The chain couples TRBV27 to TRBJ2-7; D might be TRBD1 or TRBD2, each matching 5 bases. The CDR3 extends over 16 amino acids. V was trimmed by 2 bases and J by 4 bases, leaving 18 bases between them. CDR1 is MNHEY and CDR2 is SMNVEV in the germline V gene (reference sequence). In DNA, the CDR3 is TGTGCCAGCAGTTTAGTACCGGGGCCTCCCCCGTACGAGCAGTACTTC. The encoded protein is CASSLVPGPPPYEQYF.

The CDR3 loop is CASSKKGADTQYF. CDR3 nucleotides: TGTGCCAGCAGCAAAAAGGGGGCAGATACGCAGTATTTT. The rearrangement joins TRBV21-1 to TRBJ2-3; TRBD1 is taken as the D call from the table, unchecked against the DNA. TRBV21-1 is deemed a pseudogene. The CDR3 spans 13 residues.